This TCR beta chain is from a study of shared clonotypes between healthy human individuals. Profiling relied on immunoSEQ multiplex PCR, and the TCRdb table lists in-frame clones only, not all of them. The sample lists millions of clones, over 85% occurring once. Overall study findings and caveats: Sample collection involved blood only; tissue repertoires are likely different.

Trimming took off 10 bases at V and 5 bases at J, with 15 bases between the two ends. The CDR3 is 13 residues long. CDR1 is WSHSY, CDR2 SAAADI, per germline. To note about this clone: Its target is unknown.

This TCR was recovered from a man between 18 and 35 years old in good health. The chain is built from TRBV10-2 and TRBJ1-3, with TRBD1 as a possible D gene (5 bases). Source material: naive CD4+ T cells sorted from blood. Described subset: CD45RA+ positively selected. The DNA of the CDR3 is TGCGCCACCTGGCCGGGACCCAGAAACACCATATATTTT. This translates into CATWPGPRNTIYF.